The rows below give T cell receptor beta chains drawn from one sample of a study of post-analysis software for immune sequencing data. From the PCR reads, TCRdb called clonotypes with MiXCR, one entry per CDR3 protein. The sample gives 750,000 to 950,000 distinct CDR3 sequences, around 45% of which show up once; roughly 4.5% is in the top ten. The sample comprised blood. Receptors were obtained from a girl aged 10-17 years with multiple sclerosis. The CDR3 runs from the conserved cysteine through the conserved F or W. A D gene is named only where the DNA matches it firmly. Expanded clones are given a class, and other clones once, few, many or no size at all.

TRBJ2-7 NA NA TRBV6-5 CTSGEQGVPYEQYF TGTACCAGCGGTGAGCAGGGAGTCCCCTACGAGCAGTACTTC
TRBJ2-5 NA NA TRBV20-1 CSERAAKETQYF TGCAGTGAAAGAGCCGCGAAAGAGACCCAGTACTTC
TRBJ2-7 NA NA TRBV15 CATSRDRAVIWYEQYF TGTGCCACCAGCAGAGATCGGGCGGTGATTTGGTACGAGCAGTACTTC
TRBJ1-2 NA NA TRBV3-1 CASSQDLSGAGGYTF TGTGCCAGCAGCCAAGATCTCAGTGGGGCTGGCGGCTACACCTTC
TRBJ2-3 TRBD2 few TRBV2 CASSPGLAGVTDTQYF TGTGCCAGCAGCCCCGGACTAGCGGGAGTGACAGATACGCAGTATTTT
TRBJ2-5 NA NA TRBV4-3 CASSHGQSGRETQYF TGCGCCAGCAGCCACGGACAGTCAGGGAGAGAGACCCAGTACTTC
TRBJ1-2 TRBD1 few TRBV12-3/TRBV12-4 CASSPTGNHGYTF TGTGCCAGCAGTCCGACAGGGAATCACGGCTACACCTTC
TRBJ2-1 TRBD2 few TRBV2 CASSELAGGLVEQFF TGTGCCAGCAGTGAGTTAGCGGGAGGGCTTGTTGAGCAGTTCTTC
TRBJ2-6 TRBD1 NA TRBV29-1 CSVSQGVSGANVLTF TGCAGCGTTAGCCAGGGGGTGTCTGGGGCCAACGTCCTGACTTTC
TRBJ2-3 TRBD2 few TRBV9 CASSVRAGASTDTQYF TGTGCCAGCAGCGTAAGGGCGGGAGCTAGCACAGATACGCAGTATTTT
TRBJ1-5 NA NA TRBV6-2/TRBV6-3 CASITGPHSNQPQHF TGTGCCAGCATTACAGGGCCCCATAGCAATCAGCCCCAGCATTTT
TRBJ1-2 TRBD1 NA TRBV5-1 CASQWTGGALDGYTF TGCGCCAGCCAATGGACAGGGGGCGCGTTGGATGGCTACACCTTC
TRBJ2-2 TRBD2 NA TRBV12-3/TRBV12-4 CASRPLGLAGDTGELFF TGTGCCAGCAGGCCCTTGGGACTAGCGGGAGACACCGGGGAGCTGTTTTTT
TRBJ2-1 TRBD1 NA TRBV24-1 CATSALQGGEQFF TGTGCCACCAGTGCCCTACAGGGGGGTGAGCAGTTCTTC
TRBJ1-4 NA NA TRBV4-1 CASSQSANEKLFF TGCGCCAGCAGCCAGAGCGCTAATGAAAAACTGTTTTTT
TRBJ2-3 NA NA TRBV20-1 CSARTGVTTDTQYF TGCAGTGCTAGAACGGGCGTCACCACAGATACGCAGTATTTT
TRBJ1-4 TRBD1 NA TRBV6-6 CATLRQGREKLFF TGTGCCACCCTTAGACAGGGGAGAGAAAAACTGTTTTTT
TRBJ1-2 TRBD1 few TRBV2 CASSAQGSYGYTF TGTGCCAGCAGTGCACAGGGGTCCTATGGCTACACCTTC
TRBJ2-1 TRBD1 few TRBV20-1 CSAIGTGGYEQFF TGCAGTGCTATCGGGACAGGGGGCTATGAGCAGTTCTTC
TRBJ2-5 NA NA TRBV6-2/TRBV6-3 CASTPLTGREETQYF TGTGCCAGCACTCCCTTGACAGGGAGGGAAGAGACCCAGTACTTC
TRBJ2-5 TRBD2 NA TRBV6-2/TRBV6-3 CASVRGLAGEGTQYF TGTGCCAGCGTTAGGGGACTAGCGGGAGAAGGGACCCAGTACTTC
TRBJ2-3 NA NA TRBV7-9 CASSPKPQALQYF TGTGCCAGCAGCCCCAAGCCGCAGGCCCTCCAGTATTTT
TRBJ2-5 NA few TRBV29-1 CSVEEGVPGPTYF TGCAGCGTTGAAGAGGGGGTACCGGGACCCACGTACTTC
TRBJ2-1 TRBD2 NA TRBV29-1 CSVVTSGSSYNEQFF TGCAGCGTTGTAACTAGCGGGAGCTCCTACAATGAGCAGTTCTTC
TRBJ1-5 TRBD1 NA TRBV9 CASSPGQGASNQPQHF TGTGCCAGCAGCCCGGGACAGGGGGCTAGCAATCAGCCCCAGCATTTT
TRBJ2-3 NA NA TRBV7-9 CASSLGAGSADTQYF TGTGCCAGCAGCTTAGGGGCGGGATCAGCTGATACGCAGTATTTT
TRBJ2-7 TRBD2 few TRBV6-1 CASSRQHPGLAGVKVYEQYF TGTGCCAGTTCCCGACAGCACCCGGGACTAGCGGGAGTAAAAGTTTACGAGCAGTACTTC
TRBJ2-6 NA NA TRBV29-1 CSVEDLPGATSGANVRTF TGCAGCGTTGAAGATCTTCCAGGGGCCACCTCTGGGGCCAACGTCCGGACTTTC
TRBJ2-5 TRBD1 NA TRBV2 CASSSGTARPGETQYF TGTGCCAGCAGCTCCGGGACAGCGCGACCGGGAGAGACCCAGTACTTC
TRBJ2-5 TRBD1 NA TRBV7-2 CASSLRRGQTGLGQETQYF TGTGCCAGCAGCTTGAGAAGAGGACAGACAGGGTTAGGGCAAGAGACCCAGTACTTC
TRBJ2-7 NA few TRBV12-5 CASGLAPDPSYEQYF TGTGCTAGTGGTTTGGCGCCGGATCCCTCCTACGAGCAGTACTTC
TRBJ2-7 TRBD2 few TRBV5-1 CASSAGLAGNYEQYF TGCGCCAGCAGCGCCGGACTAGCGGGAAACTACGAGCAGTACTTC
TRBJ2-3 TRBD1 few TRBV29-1 CSVDGWQGALLDTDTQYF TGCAGCGTTGACGGGTGGCAGGGGGCGTTGCTTGACACAGATACGCAGTATTTT
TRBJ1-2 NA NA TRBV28 CASWADGYTF TGTGCCAGTTGGGCTGATGGCTACACCTTC
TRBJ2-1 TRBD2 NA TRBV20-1 CSARDRGLAGNEQFF TGCAGTGCTAGAGATCGGGGACTAGCGGGAAATGAGCAGTTCTTC
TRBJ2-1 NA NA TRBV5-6 CASSLGLASNEQFF TGTGCCAGCAGCTTGGGCCTAGCGAGCAATGAGCAGTTCTTC
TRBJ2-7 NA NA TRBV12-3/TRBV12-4 CASSSDTYNEQYF TGTGCCAGCAGTTCCGACACGTACAATGAGCAGTACTTC
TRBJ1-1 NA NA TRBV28 CASSQEGLTGDTEAFF TGTGCCAGCAGCCAGGAGGGACTGACGGGGGACACTGAAGCTTTCTTT
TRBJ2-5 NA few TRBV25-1 CASSESAEETQYF TGTGCCAGCAGTGAGTCCGCGGAAGAGACCCAGTACTTC
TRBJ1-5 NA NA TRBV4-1 CASSQGTDRNNQPQHF TGCGCCAGCAGCCAAGGGACCGACAGGAACAATCAGCCCCAGCATTTT
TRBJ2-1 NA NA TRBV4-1 CASSQDGENEQFF TGCGCCAGCAGCCAAGATGGGGAGAATGAGCAGTTCTTC
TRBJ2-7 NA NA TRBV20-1 CSALLLGEQYF TGCAGTGCCCTCTTGTTGGGCGAGCAGTACTTC
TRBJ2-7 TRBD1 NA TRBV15 CATSRTPGTGGVYEQYF TGTGCCACCAGCAGGACCCCTGGGACAGGGGGCGTCTACGAGCAGTACTTC
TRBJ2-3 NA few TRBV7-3 CASSLIGLPQDTQYF TGTGCCAGCAGCTTAATTGGCCTTCCTCAGGATACGCAGTATTTT
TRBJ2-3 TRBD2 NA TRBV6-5 CASSYSLAGTDTQYF TGTGCCAGCAGTTACTCGCTAGCGGGCACAGATACGCAGTATTTT
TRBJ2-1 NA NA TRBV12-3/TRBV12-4 CASSLGSLGYNEQFF TGTGCCAGCAGTTTGGGGAGTCTGGGGTACAATGAGCAGTTCTTC
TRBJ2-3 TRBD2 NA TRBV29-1 CSAGLADTDTQYF TGCAGCGCCGGACTAGCGGACACAGATACGCAGTATTTT